Below, 23 T cell receptor beta chains from the same sample are listed, as sequenced in a study of blood T cell repertoires in COVID-19. Sequencing was performed with immunoSEQ multiplex PCR; in TCRdb, only in-frame clones are kept and a portion is missing. The table has approximately 350,000 clones, around 91% seen once. The sequencing input was peripheral blood. Receptor source: a woman aged 18-29 years who had recovered from COVID-19.

The genes are TRBV15 and TRBJ1-2; TRBD1 matches at 7 bases. CDR3 length: 13 amino acids. Germline CDR1 reads LNHNV; CDR2 reads YYDKDF (reference sequence). Losses at the gene ends were 10 bases for V and 3 bases for J; bases not matched to a gene: 8. The chain's CDR3 is CASRQGVDYGYTF. CDR3 DNA sequence: TGTGCCAGCCGACAGGGCGTAGACTATGGCTACACCTTC.

This clone was seen a few times. Additional DNA sequences in this sample encode the identical CDR3. The chain couples TRBV6-5 to TRBJ1-2; D gene uncertain. Trimming took off 2 bases at V and 4 bases at J, with 8 bases between the two ends. The CDR3 is 13 amino acids. Germline CDR1 reads MNHEY; CDR2 reads SVGAGI. DNA of the CDR3: TGTGCCAGCAGTTACGAACGGGGCTATGGCTACACCTTC. Its translation: CASSYERGYGYTF.

The chain combines TRBV19 with TRBJ1-6; D uncertain. Between the trimmed V and J ends, which lost 5 bases and 0 bases, there was a span of 11 bases. CDR3 length: 16 amino acids. Germline CDR1 reads LNHDA; CDR2 reads SQIVND (reference sequence). CDR3 residues: CASSPSQSSYNSPLHF. As DNA, the CDR3 is TGTGCCAGTAGTCCATCACAGAGCTCCTATAATTCACCCCTCCACTTT. Full variable domain (missing parts from reference TRBV19 and TRBJ1-6): DGGITQSPKYLFRKEGQNVTLSCEQNLNHDAMYWYRQDPGQGLRLIYYSQIVNDFQKGDIAEGYSVSREKKESFPLTVTSAQKNPTAFYLCASSPSQSSYNSPLHFGNGTRLTVT.

The rearrangement uses TRBV11-3 and TRBJ1-2; D unresolved. The CDR3 length is 12 residues. The ends were cut back, 2 bases at V and 8 bases at J, with 9 bases in the middle. Germline values: CDR1 SGHNT, CDR2 YENEEA. The CDR3 loop is CASSLNREGYTF. CDR3 coding DNA: TGTGCCAGCAGCTTAAATCGGGAAGGCTACACCTTC.

J is TRBJ1-2 and V is TRBV9, with 7 positions matching TRBD1. Germline V gene sequence: CDR1 SGDLS, CDR2 YYNGEE. J was trimmed by 2 bases and V by 4 bases; bases with no gene match: 11. The CDR3 has 16 residues. The CDR3 sequence: CASSQQGSGLNYGYTF. In DNA, the CDR3 is TGTGCCAGCAGCCAACAGGGGTCCGGGTTAAACTATGGCTACACCTTC.

CDR3: CASRPPDRDRNQPQHF. The CDR3 DNA sequence: TGTGCCAGCAGGCCCCCCGACAGAGACCGGAATCAGCCCCAGCATTTT. The chain links TRBV28 to TRBJ1-5; perhaps TRBD1 as D (5 bases). The CDR3 spans 16 residues. Trimming took off 6 bases at V and 4 bases at J, with 19 bases between the two ends. Germline CDR1 is MDHEN and CDR2 is SYDVKM.

The V gene is TRBV2, the J gene TRBJ2-7; 8 bases align to TRBD1. From germline, CDR1 is SNHLY and CDR2 FYNNEI. V lost 4 bases to trimming and J lost 1 base; unmatched junction nucleotides: 3. The CDR3 sequence is 14 residues long. CDR3 DNA sequence: TGTGCCAGCAGTGCAAGGACAGGGTCCTACGAGCAGTACGTC. Translating it yields CASSARTGSYEQYV.

The gene calls are TRBV7-9 and TRBJ2-2; 7 positions agree with TRBD1. CDR1 and CDR2 (germline): SEHNR, FQNEAQ (reference sequence). The CDR3 covers 15 residues. V gave up 4 bases and J gave up 4 bases; unmatched junction bases: 6. The CDR3 loop reads CASSSDRLTTGELFF. The DNA for the CDR3 is TGTGCCAGCAGCTCGGACAGGTTAACCACCGGGGAGCTGTTTTTT.

The chain couples TRBV7-9 to TRBJ1-3; D not certain. The CDR3 sequence is 15 residues long. From germline, CDR1 is SEHNR and CDR2 FQNEAQ (reference sequence). V was shortened by 4 bases and J by 6 bases, with 16 bases between the two germline ends. The CDR3 spells CASSSQGGKENTIYF. CDR3 DNA sequence: TGTGCCAGCAGCTCCCAAGGAGGAAAGGAAAACACCATATATTTT.

This chain uses TRBV4-3 with TRBJ2-1; the match to TRBD2 covers 8 bases. The length of the CDR3 is 15 residues. Losses at the gene ends were 4 bases for V and 4 bases for J; bases not matched to a gene: 6. Germline CDR1 reads LGHNA; CDR2 reads YSLEER. Here the CDR3 DNA reads TGCGCCAGCAGCCCCCGAGTAGCGGGGTACAATGAGCAGTTCTTC. It yields the protein CASSPRVAGYNEQFF.

This chain links TRBV10-3 with TRBJ2-3, with D tentatively TRBD1 (7 bases). CDR1 is ENHRY and CDR2 is SYGVKD in the germline V gene. Trimming stripped 2 bases from V and 4 bases from J, with 10 bases between. The CDR3 contains 14 residues. DNA for the CDR3: TGTGCCATCAGTGAGGGGGGGACAGCAGATACGCAGTATTTT. Its protein is CAISEGGTADTQYF.

The chain employs TRBV6-2 or TRBV6-3 and TRBJ2-7, with D perhaps TRBD1 (5 bases). The CDR3 spans 15 residues. The germline gives CDR1 MNHEY, CDR2 SVGEGT. V lost 4 bases and J lost 6, with 19 bases in between. The CDR3 sequence: CASSLAGYPMGEQYV. The CDR3 region has the DNA TGTGCCAGCAGTTTAGCAGGGTACCCGATGGGCGAGCAGTACGTC.

The CDR3 nucleotides read TGTGCCAGCAGCGCAAGACTAGCGGGGGACACAGATACGCAGTATTTT. It codes for CASSARLAGDTDTQYF. The chain joins TRBV9 to TRBJ2-3; 12 nucleotides align to TRBD2. The CDR3 runs to 16 residues. V lost 3 bases and J lost 2; bases outside the gene matches: 4. Per germline, CDR1 SGDLS and CDR2 YYNGEE.

The rearrangement uses TRBV9 and TRBJ2-1; perhaps TRBD2 as D (5 bases). Trimming removed 4 bases from V and 4 bases from J, with 9 bases in between. The length of the CDR3 is 13 residues. CDR1 and CDR2 (germline): SGDLS, YYNGEE. CDR3: CASSFSVYNEQFF. Written as DNA, the CDR3 is TGTGCCAGCAGCTTTAGCGTATACAATGAGCAGTTCTTC.

The V and J genes are TRBV24-1 and TRBJ2-7; 10 nucleotides line up with TRBD2. J gave up 3 bases and V 3 bases, and 13 bases lay outside the gene matches. Germline CDR1 and CDR2: KGHDR and SFDVKD. This CDR3 is built from 18 residues. CDR3 nucleotides: TGTGCCACCAGTGATCTACCCGGGACTAGCGTGAGATACTACGAGCAGTACGTC. It encodes CATSDLPGTSVRYYEQYV.

This chain uses TRBV7-9 with TRBJ2-1; 7 bases agree with TRBD1. In germline, CDR1 is SEHNR, CDR2 FQNEAQ (reference sequence). The CDR3 totals 15 residues. Trimming at V came to 5 bases and at J to 8 bases, leaving 12 bases not matched to a gene. The CDR3 is CASSTPQGNLDEQFF. In nucleotides, the CDR3 is TGTGCCAGCAGCACGCCACAGGGGAACTTGGATGAGCAGTTCTTC.

The chain is built from TRBV27 and TRBJ2-1, with D possibly TRBD1 on 5 matching bases. The CDR3 loop spans 12 amino acids. Trimming stripped 10 bases from V and 0 bases from J, with 7 bases between. Germline loops: CDR1 MNHEY, CDR2 SMNVEV (reference sequence). The CDR3 nucleotides read TGTGCCACAGGGCACTCCTACAATGAGCAGTTCTTC. This codes for CATGHSYNEQFF.

The chain uses TRBV18 and TRBJ1-3; the D is unclear. The germline V and J ends were trimmed by 5 bases and 2 bases, with 16 bases remaining between them. The CDR3 runs 16 residues. CDR1 KGHSH and CDR2 LQKENI come from the germline V gene. CDR3 bases: TGTGCCAGCTCAGGGCGGGCGGAATTTACTGGAAACACCATATATTTT. Translating it yields CASSGRAEFTGNTIYF.

Turning to this clone: Within the sample, other DNA sequences also encode this same CDR3. V and J are TRBV5-4 and TRBJ1-2; TRBD1 agrees at 7 bases. The length of the CDR3 is 14 residues. The V and J ends lost 2 bases and 0 bases, in that order; junction bases with no gene match: 1. Germline V lookup: CDR1 SGHNT, CDR2 YYREEE (reference sequence). CDR3 sequence reads: CASSLDRANYGYTF. The CDR3 bases are TGTGCCAGCAGCTTAGACAGGGCTAACTATGGCTACACCTTC. Drawing the rest from reference TRBV5-4 and TRBJ1-2, the complete variable domain is ETGVTQSPTHLIKTRGQQVTLRCSSQSGHNTVSWYQQALGQGPQFIFQYYREEENGRGNFPPRFSGLQFPNYSSELNVNALELDDSALYLCASSLDRANYGYTFGSGTRLTVV.

The chain joins TRBV27 to TRBJ1-5; 9 bases match TRBD1. Trimming removed 6 bases from V and 6 bases from J; junction bases left unmatched: 3. This CDR3 has 13 amino acids. Germline values: CDR1 MNHEY, CDR2 SMNVEV (reference sequence). The DNA for the CDR3 is TGTGCCAGCAGCACAGGGGGCCTTCAGCCCCAGCATTTT. Translation: CASSTGGLQPQHF.

The CDR3 nucleotides read TGTGCCAGCAGCTCGACAGGAGGAGAGACCCAGTACTTC. Its protein is CASSSTGGETQYF. The chain is built from TRBV7-9 and TRBJ2-5; TRBD1 might be the D (6 bases). There are 13 residues in the CDR3. Per the germline V gene, CDR1 is SEHNR and CDR2 is FQNEAQ (reference sequence). Trimming shortened V by 4 bases and J by 4 bases, and 10 bases separated the two germline ends.

The V gene is TRBV5-4, the J gene TRBJ2-1; TRBD2 agrees at 11 bases. The V and J ends lost 5 bases and 8 bases, in that order; junction bases with no gene match: 12. The CDR3 totals 16 residues. The germline CDR1 and CDR2 sequences are SGHNT and YYREEE (reference sequence). The CDR3 sequence: CASRAGTSGSTHEQFF. The CDR3, as DNA: TGTGCCAGCAGGGCCGGGACTAGCGGATCTACGCATGAGCAGTTCTTC.

The chain carries TRBV30 and TRBJ1-2; the D gene is possibly TRBD1 (6 bases). Trimming removed 3 bases from V and 4 bases from J, with 12 bases in between. Per germline, CDR1 GTSNPN and CDR2 SVGIG (reference sequence). The CDR3 consists of 13 residues. CDR3 in DNA: TGTGCCTGGAGCCTACAGGGCTCCTATGGCTACACCTTC. Amino acid sequence: CAWSLQGSYGYTF.